The 26 T cell receptor beta chains below all came from one sample that was sequenced in a study of T cells in Graves' hyperthyroidism and ophthalmopathy. Amplification yielded TCR beta CDR3 regions, with RNA transcripts as the source. The HTBI primer set drove a first-round RT-PCR of the TCR CDR3. TCRdb reprocessed the multiplex PCR reads via MiXCR and lists one record per CDR3 protein. The sample lists fewer than 900,000 distinct CDR3 sequences, roughly 15% occurring once. The sequenced sample consisted of blood. Receptors were obtained from a man between 18 and 35 years old with Graves' hyperthyroidism.

This clonotype was detected many times. Written as DNA, the CDR3 is TGCGCCAGCAGCTTCGGGGGCGGAATGAACACTGAAGCTTTCTTT. As protein: CASSFGGGMNTEAFF. V and J are TRBV5-1 and TRBJ1-1; TRBD1 might be the D (6 bases). The CDR3 consists of 15 residues. Trimming took off 2 bases at V and 0 bases at J, with 11 bases between the two ends. CDR1 and CDR2 from the germline V gene are SGHRS and YFSETQ.

This clonotype was found many times. This may stem from a read error, because a much larger clone lies one nucleotide away. The chain recombines TRBV7-2 with TRBJ2-5, with TRBD1 as a possible D gene (6 bases). CDR3 size: 14 residues. Trimming removed 5 bases from V and 1 base from J, with 11 bases in between. Germline V CDR1 and CDR2: SGHTA, FQGNSA. Written as DNA, the CDR3 is TGTGCCAGCAGCCCGGGACACAGCCAAGAGACCCAGTACTTC. Protein product: CASSPGHSQETQYF.

The gene calls are TRBV9 and TRBJ2-2; D is ambiguous. Trimming took 0 bases from V and 8 from J, leaving 17 bases between them. The CDR3 extends over 16 amino acids. Germline CDR1 and CDR2: SGDLS and YYNGEE. CDR3 loop: CASSVGYRRRSGELFF. The CDR3 nucleotides are TGTGCCAGCAGCGTAGGCTATCGGCGTAGATCGGGGGAGCTGTTTTTT.

This clonotype was counted many times. The V call is TRBV12-5, the J call TRBJ2-3, with D perhaps TRBD1 (5 bases). The germline V gene encodes CDR1 LGHNT and CDR2 FRNRAP. The CDR3 contains 12 residues. Trimming left V 5 bases short and J 11 bases short, with 14 bases between. This chain's CDR3 is CASGTGHPRQYF. The CDR3 nucleotides read TGTGCTAGTGGTACCGGACACCCGAGGCAGTATTTT.

This clonotype occurred a few times. CDR3 nucleotides: TGCGCCAGCAGCTTGTCTGACTATGCGACGGGAGATACGCAGTATTTT. Its protein product is CASSLSDYATGDTQYF. V is TRBV5-1 and J is TRBJ2-3, with D tentatively TRBD2 (5 bases). Germline CDR1 reads SGHRS; CDR2 reads YFSETQ. The CDR3 has 16 residues. Between the trimmed V and J ends, which lost 1 base and 5 bases, there was a span of 17 bases. Filled out from reference TRBV5-1 and TRBJ2-3, the complete variable domain reads KAGVTQTPRYLIKTRGQQVTLSCSPISGHRSVSWYQQTPGQGLQFLFEYFSETQRNKGNFPGRFSGRQFSNSRSEMNVSTLELGDSALYLCASSLSDYATGDTQYFGPGTRLTVL.

This clonotype has ten or more counts. V is TRBV7-9 and J is TRBJ2-7, with a weak D call TRBD1 (5 bases). Germline CDR1 reads SEHNR; CDR2 reads FQNEAQ (reference sequence). CDR3 length: 16 amino acids. Between the trimmed V and J ends, which lost 0 bases and 3 bases, there was a span of 15 bases. CDR3: CASSLALEDTNYEQYF. The DNA for the CDR3 is TGTGCCAGCAGCTTAGCTCTAGAGGACACTAACTACGAGCAGTACTTC.

The rearrangement joins TRBV19 to TRBJ1-1; TRBD1 is a possible D gene (6 bases). Trimming took 3 bases from V and 5 from J, leaving 13 bases between them. Germline CDR1 LNHDA, CDR2 SQIVND (reference sequence). CDR3 size: 14 residues. As DNA, the CDR3 is TGTGCCAGTAGTATCATGGGGGCGGGAACTGAAGCTTTCTTT. Translating gives CASSIMGAGTEAFF.

The J gene is TRBJ2-7, the V gene TRBV3-1; 12 bases line up with TRBD1. Trimming took 4 bases from V and 9 from J; bases not matched to a gene: 10. The CDR3 length is 15 residues. Germline V gene sequence: CDR1 LGHDT, CDR2 YNNKEL (reference sequence). The CDR3 loop is CASSRPGQGAIGQYF. CDR3 coding DNA: TGTGCCAGCAGCCGACCGGGACAGGGGGCTATTGGGCAGTACTTC.

The chain combines TRBV20-1 with TRBJ1-5; TRBD1 aligns across 7 bases. The trim removed 3 bases at V and 0 bases at J, leaving 5 bases unmatched. The CDR3 is 15 amino acids. The germline V gene encodes CDR1 DFQATT and CDR2 SNEGSKA (reference sequence). The CDR3 loop reads CSASAGGYSNQPQHF. The CDR3 DNA is TGCAGTGCTAGTGCAGGGGGATATAGCAATCAGCCCCAGCATTTT.

This rearrangement joins TRBV9 to TRBJ2-5; the match to TRBD1 covers 7 bases. This CDR3 contains 14 residues. Germline CDR1 reads SGDLS; CDR2 reads YYNGEE. After removal of 3 bases from V and 3 bases from J, the junction contained 5 bases not matched to a gene. This CDR3 reads CASSAVDREETQYF. The CDR3 DNA sequence: TGTGCCAGCAGCGCTGTAGACAGGGAAGAGACCCAGTACTTC.

The table lists this clonotype with many counts. The chain carries TRBV20-1 and TRBJ2-7; D remains ambiguous. Germline V gene data show CDR1 as DFQATT and CDR2 as SNEGSKA (reference sequence). CDR3 size: 13 residues. V was cut by 0 bases and J by 0 bases, with 6 bases left in between. CDR3 residues: CSARDGSSYEQYF. The DNA of the CDR3 is TGCAGTGCTAGAGATGGCAGCTCCTACGAGCAGTACTTC.

This clonotype was seen at least ten times. The V call is TRBV27, the J call TRBJ2-7; 10 bases line up with TRBD1. The CDR3 is made up of 13 amino acids. Germline values: CDR1 MNHEY, CDR2 SMNVEV (reference sequence). The V segment lost 4 bases and the J segment 5 bases; nucleotides outside the gene matches: 2. This CDR3 reads CASSWDRGDEQYF. In DNA, the CDR3 is TGTGCCAGCAGTTGGGACAGGGGTGACGAGCAGTACTTC.

The chain combines TRBV29-1 with TRBJ2-5, with D tentatively TRBD1 or TRBD2 (5 bases each). With 2 bases removed from V and 5 bases from J, the gap between germline ends came to 15 bases. CDR3 length equals 14 residues. Germline values: CDR1 SQVTM, CDR2 ANQGSEA. CDR3 sequence reads: CSVEYGGGWETQYF. DNA of the CDR3: TGCAGCGTTGAATATGGTGGGGGATGGGAGACCCAGTACTTC.

Ten or more counts support this clonotype. This rearrangement joins TRBV12-3 or TRBV12-4 to TRBJ2-5; D is perhaps TRBD2 (6 bases). V shed 6 bases and J shed 2 bases, with 16 bases lying between them. The CDR3 consists of 15 residues. CDR3 residues: CASSRASEIQETQYF. CDR3 nucleotide sequence: TGTGCCAGCAGCCGGGCTAGCGAGATACAAGAGACCCAGTACTTC.

The rearrangement links TRBV7-2 to TRBJ2-5; tentative D call: TRBD2 (7 bases). Germline V gives CDR1 SGHTA, CDR2 FQGNSA. This CDR3 is 16 amino acids long. V shed 6 bases and J shed 1 base, with 18 bases lying between them. The CDR3 coding sequence is TGTGCCAGCAGTTTCCCGATGGGGGGGCTCCAAGAGACCCAGTACTTC. It specifies CASSFPMGGLQETQYF.

In its sample, this clonotype was seen many times. The V gene is TRBV29-1, the J gene TRBJ2-4; the D call may be TRBD1 or TRBD2 (5 bases each). CDR1 and CDR2 (germline): SQVTM, ANQGSEA. This CDR3 spans 13 amino acids. The germline V and J ends were trimmed by 4 bases and 5 bases, with 12 bases remaining between them. Here the CDR3 DNA reads TGCAGCGTTGGAAACGGGGCCGAAAACATTCAGTACTTC. Amino acid sequence: CSVGNGAENIQYF.

This clonotype has just a few counts. This chain joins TRBV11-2 and TRBJ2-1, with TRBD2 matching 10 bases. The germline V gene has CDR1 SGHAT and CDR2 FQNNGV. The CDR3 has 15 amino acids. Trimming at V came to 5 bases and at J to 13 bases, leaving 14 bases not matched to a gene. The CDR3 coding sequence is TGTGCCAGCAGCCCCCTAGGGACTAGCGATAGTGTCCAGTTCTTC. It translates to CASSPLGTSDSVQFF.

This chain joins TRBV7-2 and TRBJ1-2; no firm D call. V shed 0 bases and J shed 6 bases, with 11 bases lying between them. The CDR3 has 14 amino acids. Germline CDR1 reads SGHTA; CDR2 reads FQGNSA. For the CDR3, the DNA is TGTGCCAGCAGCTTAGCCGCAGCTCAAAATGGCTACACCTTC. It yields the protein CASSLAAAQNGYTF.

In its sample, this clonotype was seen many times. The chain joins TRBV5-1 to TRBJ2-3, with 8 bases identical to TRBD2. With V trimmed by 7 bases and J by 3 bases, 10 bases remained unmatched. Germline values: CDR1 SGHRS, CDR2 YFSETQ. The CDR3 length is 15 residues. The CDR3 bases are TGCGCCAGCTCGGGAGGGGGTACAAGGACAGATACGCAGTATTTT. This encodes CASSGGGTRTDTQYF.

The chain couples TRBV10-3 to TRBJ2-1; D may be TRBD1 (6 bases). V shed 0 bases and J shed 1 base, with 7 bases lying between them. The CDR3 consists of 15 residues. Germline CDR1 and CDR2: ENHRY and SYGVKD. CDR3 region: CAISESDRSYNEQFF. In DNA, the CDR3 is TGTGCCATCAGTGAGTCCGACAGGTCCTACAATGAGCAGTTCTTC.

The rearrangement joins TRBV13 to TRBJ1-1, with D perhaps matching TRBD1 (5 bases). Trimming removed 4 bases from V and 2 bases from J, with 20 bases in between. The CDR3 spans 17 residues. Germline V gene lookup returns CDR1 PRHDT and CDR2 FYEKMQ (reference sequence). This chain's CDR3 is CASSSTSRDRRNTEAFF. The DNA of the CDR3 is TGTGCCAGCAGCTCAACCTCCAGGGACCGACGAAACACTGAAGCTTTCTTT.

This chain connects TRBV5-1 to TRBJ1-3; D gene unclear. V lost 3 bases and J 2 bases, leaving 6 bases between the germline ends. Germline-derived CDR1 and CDR2 are SGHRS and YFSETQ. This CDR3 is built from 13 residues. The CDR3 DNA is TGCGCCAGCAGCTACCGAACTGGAAACACCATATATTTT. Its translation is CASSYRTGNTIYF.

The genes are TRBV9 and TRBJ2-1, with D unclear. Trimming left V 1 base short and J 0 bases short, with 8 bases between. Germline V lookup: CDR1 SGDLS, CDR2 YYNGEE. The CDR3 contains 15 residues. The CDR3 reads CASSVTGVSYNEQFF. CDR3 bases: TGTGCCAGCAGCGTAACTGGGGTCTCCTACAATGAGCAGTTCTTC.

In this sample, this clonotype turned up many times. The chain has TRBV2 and TRBJ2-1, with D uncertain. The CDR3 runs 13 residues. Germline lookup yields CDR1 SNHLY and CDR2 FYNNEI. V shed 6 bases and J shed 7 bases, with 13 bases lying between them. DNA for the CDR3: TGTGCCAGCAGCGCTAAACCGCGGAATGAGCAGTTCTTC. Protein product: CASSAKPRNEQFF.

This clonotype was detected a few times. This rearrangement joins TRBV6-2 or TRBV6-3 to TRBJ2-7; 10 positions match TRBD1. Germline-derived CDR1 and CDR2 are MNHEY and SVGEGT. CDR3 length equals 15 residues. V shed 5 bases, J shed 2 bases, and the junction held 6 bases outside the gene matches. Here the CDR3 reads CASSVRTGGTYEQYF. As DNA, the CDR3 is TGTGCCAGCAGTGTAAGGACAGGGGGTACCTACGAGCAGTACTTC.

This clonotype showed up many times. The chain joins TRBV20-1 to TRBJ2-7; D remains ambiguous. V was trimmed by 0 bases and J by 0 bases, leaving 12 bases between them. CDR3 length equals 15 residues. CDR1 and CDR2 from the germline V gene are DFQATT and SNEGSKA (reference sequence). The CDR3 loop reads CSARDPLSNSYEQYF. In DNA form, the CDR3 reads TGCAGTGCTAGAGATCCCCTCAGCAACTCCTACGAGCAGTACTTC.